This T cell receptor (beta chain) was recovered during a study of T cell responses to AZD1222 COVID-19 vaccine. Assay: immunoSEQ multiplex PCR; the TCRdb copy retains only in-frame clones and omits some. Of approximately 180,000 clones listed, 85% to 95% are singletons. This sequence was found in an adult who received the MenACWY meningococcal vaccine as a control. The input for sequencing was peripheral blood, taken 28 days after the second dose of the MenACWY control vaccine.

The CDR3 coding sequence is TGTGCCAGCTCATCCCACACGGGGTCGAAGGGCTACACCTTC. Translating it yields CASSSHTGSKGYTF. This rearrangement joins TRBV6-4 to TRBJ1-2; no reliable D call. Germline V gene sequence: CDR1 MRHNA, CDR2 SNTAGT. Trimming left V 8 bases short and J 8 bases short, with 21 bases between. CDR3 length: 14 amino acids.